A selection of T cell receptor beta chains follows, all from one sample in a study of a mutant IDH1 vaccine in newly diagnosed glioma. Clones were read by immunoSEQ multiplex PCR, and TCRdb kept only the in-frame ones, dropping some. Here the sample spans some 37,000 clones, more than 75% being singletons. Which antigens these TCRs recognize remains unknown. The material sequenced was PBMCs, taken from a glioma patient whose treatment included an IDH1 peptide vaccine. These receptors were obtained from a man aged 40-50 years with glioma. Each CDR3 is given without its conserved first and last residue. The size entry is marked missing in some rows and otherwise reads once, few, many or a size class.

v_call,j_call,clone_size,cdr3_aa
TRBV9,TRBJ2-2,once,ASSDRQDTGELF
TRBV29-1,TRBJ2-5,.,SVERAGYFQETQY
TRBV27,TRBJ1-1,.,ASSSHVQGTTEAF
TRBV19,TRBJ1-1,once,ASSIPGRVPDEAF
TRBV2,TRBJ1-2,.,ASSRGGYNYGYT
TRBV4-1,TRBJ2-7,.,ASSQETRGPYEQY
TRBV10-2,TRBJ1-1,.,ASGRQRNTEAF
TRBV2,TRBJ1-6,.,ASSEAQNRGNSPLH
TRBV5-8,TRBJ1-1,.,ASSFAGNTEAF
TRBV19,TRBJ1-2,.,ASTADRGHGYT
TRBV5-1,TRBJ1-1,.,ASSLQTGTNTEAF
TRBV5-1,TRBJ2-2,.,ASSPRTSGTGELF
TRBV6-5,TRBJ2-7,.,ASSTTGISYEQY
TRBV4-1,TRBJ2-3,.,ASSQSGTGPATDTQY
TRBV30,TRBJ2-7,.,AWRDRGRKGEQY
TRBV9,TRBJ2-2,.,ASNAENTGELF
TRBV5-1,TRBJ1-4,.,ASSIRPGTVGEKLF
TRBV2,TRBJ1-6,.,ASSGQGPNSPLH
TRBV30,TRBJ1-2,.,AWSDGTSRGPQGYT
TRBV4-2,TRBJ2-5,.,ASSQGRTLQETQY
TRBV19,TRBJ1-1,few,ASEGGQGAGNTEAF
TRBV7-9,TRBJ1-4,.,ASSTQSRRELF
TRBV2,TRBJ1-4,.,ASIRGPGTQTNEKLF
TRBV18,TRBJ1-6,.,ASSPADRQGANSPLH
TRBV13,TRBJ2-7,.,ASSETRWGNEQY
TRBV6-1,TRBJ2-7,.,ASSVSSGGSYEQY
TRBV7-9,TRBJ2-7,.,ASRPGTAYEQY
TRBV27,TRBJ1-1,.,ASSRLGTALRAF
TRBV9,TRBJ1-1,.,ASSVVEAYTEAF
TRBV6-1,TRBJ2-5,once,ASARQGQETQY
TRBV30,TRBJ1-2,.,AWTGARAGYGYT
TRBV29-1,TRBJ2-3,.,SARRGMADTQY
TRBV19,TRBJ2-2,.,ASSRRKGMGAGELF
TRBV6-5,TRBJ1-3,.,ASSRTARSGNTIY
TRBV6-5,TRBJ1-1,.,ASSYSIGGATL
TRBV4-1,TRBJ2-7,.,ASSRLTSESYEQY
TRBV7-9,TRBJ2-7,.,ASSLSGMILHEQY
TRBV14,TRBJ2-7,few,ASSVGQGFPYEQY
TRBV5-6,TRBJ2-3,.,ASSLSKGMYTQY
TRBV2,TRBJ1-5,.,ASSEVEGINQPQH
TRBV19,TRBJ2-2,.,ASSFVRGSPTGELF
TRBV6-1,TRBJ1-1,.,ASRETNRDTEAF